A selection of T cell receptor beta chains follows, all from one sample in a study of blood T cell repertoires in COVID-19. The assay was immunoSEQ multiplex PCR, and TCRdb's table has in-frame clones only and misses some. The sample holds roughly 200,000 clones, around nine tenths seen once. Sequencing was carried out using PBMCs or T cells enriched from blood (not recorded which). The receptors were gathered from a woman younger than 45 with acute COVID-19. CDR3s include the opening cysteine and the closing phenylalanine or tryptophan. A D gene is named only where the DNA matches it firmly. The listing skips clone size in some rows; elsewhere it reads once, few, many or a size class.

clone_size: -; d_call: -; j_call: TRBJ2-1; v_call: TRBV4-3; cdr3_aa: CASSRITSVEQFF; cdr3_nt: TGCGCCAGCAGCCGCATTACTAGTGTCGAGCAGTTCTTC
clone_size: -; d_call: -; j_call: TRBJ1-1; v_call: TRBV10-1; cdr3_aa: CASSASGRGTEAFF; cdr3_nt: TGCGCCAGCAGTGCTTCAGGTAGAGGGACTGAAGCTTTCTTT
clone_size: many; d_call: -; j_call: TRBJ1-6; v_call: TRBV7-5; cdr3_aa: CVRSLRKDRGSPLHF; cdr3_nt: TGTGTCAGAAGCTTAAGGAAGGACAGGGGTTCACCCCTCCACTTT
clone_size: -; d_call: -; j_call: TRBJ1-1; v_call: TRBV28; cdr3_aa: CASSLRQMYNTEAFF; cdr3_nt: TGTGCCAGCAGTTTGAGACAGATGTATAACACTGAAGCTTTCTTT
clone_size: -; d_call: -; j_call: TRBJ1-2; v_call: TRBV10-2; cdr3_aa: CASSSGRGANYGYTF; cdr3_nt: TGCGCCAGCAGTTCAGGGAGGGGAGCTAACTATGGCTACACCTTC
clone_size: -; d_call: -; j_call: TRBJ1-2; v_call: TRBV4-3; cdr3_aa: CASSQEPNRDSNGYTF; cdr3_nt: TGCGCCAGCAGCCAGGAGCCAAACCGGGACTCGAACGGCTACACCTTC
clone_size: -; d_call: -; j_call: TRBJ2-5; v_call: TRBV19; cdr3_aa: CASSIGTRETQYF; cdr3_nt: TGTGCCAGTAGTATAGGGACAAGAGAGACCCAGTACTTC
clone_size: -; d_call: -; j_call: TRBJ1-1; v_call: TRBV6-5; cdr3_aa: CASSYSGRGNTEAFF; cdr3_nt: TGTGCCAGCAGTTACTCGGGCAGGGGCAACACTGAAGCTTTCTTT
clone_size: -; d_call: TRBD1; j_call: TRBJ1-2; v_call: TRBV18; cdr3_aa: CASSPPGTGEYGYTF; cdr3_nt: TGTGCCAGCTCACCACCAGGGACAGGGGAGTATGGCTACACCTTC
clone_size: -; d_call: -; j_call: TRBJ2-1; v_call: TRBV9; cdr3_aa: CASSVGGSSSYNEQFF; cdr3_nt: TGTGCCAGCAGCGTAGGAGGGTCCAGCTCCTACAATGAGCAGTTCTTC
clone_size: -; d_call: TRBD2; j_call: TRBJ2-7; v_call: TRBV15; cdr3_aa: CATSRDTAGGYEQYF; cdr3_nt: TGTGCCACCAGCAGAGATACAGCGGGGGGCTACGAGCAGTACTTC
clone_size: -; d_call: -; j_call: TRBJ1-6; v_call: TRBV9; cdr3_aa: CASSLLGSGNSPLHF; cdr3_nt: TGTGCCAGCAGCCTTTTGGGGAGCGGGAATTCACCCCTCCACTTT
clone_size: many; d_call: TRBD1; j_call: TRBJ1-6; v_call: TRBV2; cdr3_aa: CASRRDRGRGDNSPLHF; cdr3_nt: TGTGCCAGCAGGAGAGACAGGGGGCGAGGGGATAATTCACCCCTCCACTTT
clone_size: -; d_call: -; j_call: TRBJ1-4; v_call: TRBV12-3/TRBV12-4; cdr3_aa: CASSEQGGGKLFF; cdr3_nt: TGTGCCAGCAGTGAACAGGGTGGGGGAAAACTGTTTTTT
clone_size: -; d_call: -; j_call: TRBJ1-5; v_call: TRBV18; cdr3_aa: CASSGTSLQQPQHF; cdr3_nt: TGTGCCAGCTCAGGGACATCCCTTCAACAGCCCCAGCATTTT
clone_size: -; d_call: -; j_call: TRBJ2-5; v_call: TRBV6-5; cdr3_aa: CASSPGLLQETQYF; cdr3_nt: TGTGCCAGCAGTCCGGGACTCCTACAAGAGACCCAGTACTTC
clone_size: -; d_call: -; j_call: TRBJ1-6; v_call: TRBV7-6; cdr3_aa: CASSLAGRHFSPLHF; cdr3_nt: TGTGCCAGCAGCTTAGCCGGTCGACACTTTTCACCCCTCCACTTT
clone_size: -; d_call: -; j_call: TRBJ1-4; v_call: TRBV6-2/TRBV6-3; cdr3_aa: CASSPKSRLFF; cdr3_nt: TGTGCCAGCAGCCCCAAGTCGCGACTGTTTTTT
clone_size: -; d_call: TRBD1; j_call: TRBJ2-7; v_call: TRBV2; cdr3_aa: CASSEVVGGSREQYF; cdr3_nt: TGTGCCAGCAGTGAAGTTGTAGGGGGCTCGAGGGAGCAGTACTTC
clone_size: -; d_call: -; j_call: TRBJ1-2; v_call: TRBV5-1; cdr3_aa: CASSLGAGEHYGYTF; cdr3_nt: TGCGCCAGCAGCTTGGGGGCAGGGGAGCACTATGGCTACACCTTC
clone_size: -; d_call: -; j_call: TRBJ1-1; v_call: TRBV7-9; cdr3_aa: CASSPRATGSHTEAFF; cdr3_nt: TGTGCCAGCAGCCCCAGAGCCACAGGGTCTCACACTGAAGCTTTCTTT
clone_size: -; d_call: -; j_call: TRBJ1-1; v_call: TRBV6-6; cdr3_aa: CASSYVKEGNTEAFF; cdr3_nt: TGTGCCAGCAGTTACGTAAAAGAGGGGAACACTGAAGCTTTCTTT